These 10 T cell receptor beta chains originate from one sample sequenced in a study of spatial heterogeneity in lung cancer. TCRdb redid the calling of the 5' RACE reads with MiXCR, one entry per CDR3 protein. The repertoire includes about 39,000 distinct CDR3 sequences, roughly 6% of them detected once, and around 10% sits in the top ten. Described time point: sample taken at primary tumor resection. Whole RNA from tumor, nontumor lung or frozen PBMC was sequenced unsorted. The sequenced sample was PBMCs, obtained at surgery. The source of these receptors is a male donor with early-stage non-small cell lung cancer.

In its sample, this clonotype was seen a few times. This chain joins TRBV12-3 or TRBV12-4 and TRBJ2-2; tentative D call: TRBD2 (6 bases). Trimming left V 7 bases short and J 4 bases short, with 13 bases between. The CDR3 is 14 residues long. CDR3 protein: CASNPGLSTGELFF. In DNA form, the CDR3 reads TGTGCCAGCAACCCGGGACTCTCCACCGGGGAGCTGTTTTTT.

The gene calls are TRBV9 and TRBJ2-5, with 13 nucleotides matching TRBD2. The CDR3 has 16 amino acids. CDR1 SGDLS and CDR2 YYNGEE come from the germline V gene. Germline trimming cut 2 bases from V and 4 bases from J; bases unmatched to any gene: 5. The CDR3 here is CASSVGTSGVRETQYF. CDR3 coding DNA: TGTGCCAGCAGCGTCGGGACTAGCGGGGTCAGAGAGACCCAGTACTTC.

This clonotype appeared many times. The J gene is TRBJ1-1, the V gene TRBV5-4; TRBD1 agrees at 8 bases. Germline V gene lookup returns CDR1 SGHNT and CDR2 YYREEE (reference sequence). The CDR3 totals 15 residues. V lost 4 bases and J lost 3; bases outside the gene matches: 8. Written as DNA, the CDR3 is TGTGCCAGCAGCCAGGACAGGGTGAGGCACACTGAAGCTTTCTTT. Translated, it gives CASSQDRVRHTEAFF.

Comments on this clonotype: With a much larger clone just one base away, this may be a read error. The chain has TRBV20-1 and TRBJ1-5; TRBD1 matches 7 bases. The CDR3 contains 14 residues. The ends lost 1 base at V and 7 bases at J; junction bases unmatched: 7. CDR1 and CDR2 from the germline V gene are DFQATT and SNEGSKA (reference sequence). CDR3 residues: CSARGGTAKQPQHF. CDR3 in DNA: TGCAGTGCTAGAGGGGGGACAGCCAAACAGCCCCAGCATTTT.

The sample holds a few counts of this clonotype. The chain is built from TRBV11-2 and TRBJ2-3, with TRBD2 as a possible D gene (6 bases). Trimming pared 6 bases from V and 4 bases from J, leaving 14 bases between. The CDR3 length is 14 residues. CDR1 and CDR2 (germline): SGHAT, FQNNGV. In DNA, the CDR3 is TGTGCCAGCAGTTCCGGGACTCGCGCAGATACGCAGTATTTT. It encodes CASSSGTRADTQYF.

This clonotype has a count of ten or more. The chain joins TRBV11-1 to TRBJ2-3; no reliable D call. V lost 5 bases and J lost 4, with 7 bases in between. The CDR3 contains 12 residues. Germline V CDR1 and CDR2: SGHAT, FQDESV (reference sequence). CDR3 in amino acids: CASSLGADTQYF. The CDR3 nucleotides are TGTGCCAGCAGCCTAGGAGCAGATACGCAGTATTTT.

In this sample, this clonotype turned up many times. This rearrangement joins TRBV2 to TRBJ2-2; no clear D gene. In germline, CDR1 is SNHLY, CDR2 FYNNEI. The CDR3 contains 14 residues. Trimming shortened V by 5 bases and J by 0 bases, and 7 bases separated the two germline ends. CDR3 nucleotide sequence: TGTGCCAGCAGTCAATTCGCGAACACCGGGGAGCTGTTTTTT. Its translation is CASSQFANTGELFF.

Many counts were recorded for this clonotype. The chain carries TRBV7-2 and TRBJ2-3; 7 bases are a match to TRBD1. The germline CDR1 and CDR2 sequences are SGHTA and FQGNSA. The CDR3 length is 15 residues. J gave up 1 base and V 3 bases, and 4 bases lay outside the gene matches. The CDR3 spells CASSFRTGGTDTQYF. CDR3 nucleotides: TGTGCCAGCAGCTTTAGAACAGGGGGCACAGATACGCAGTATTTT. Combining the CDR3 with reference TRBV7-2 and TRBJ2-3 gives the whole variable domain GAGVSQSPSNKVTEKGKDVELRCDPISGHTALYWYRQSLGQGLEFLIYFQGNSAPDKSGLPSDRFSAERTGGSVSTLTIQRTQQEDSAVYLCASSFRTGGTDTQYFGPGTRLTVL.

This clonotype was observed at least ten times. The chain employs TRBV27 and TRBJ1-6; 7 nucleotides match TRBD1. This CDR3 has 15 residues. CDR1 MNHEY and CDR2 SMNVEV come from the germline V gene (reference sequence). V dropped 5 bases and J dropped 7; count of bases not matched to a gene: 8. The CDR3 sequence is CASSSWDSKNSPLHF. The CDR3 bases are TGTGCCAGCAGTAGCTGGGACAGTAAAAATTCACCCCTCCACTTT.

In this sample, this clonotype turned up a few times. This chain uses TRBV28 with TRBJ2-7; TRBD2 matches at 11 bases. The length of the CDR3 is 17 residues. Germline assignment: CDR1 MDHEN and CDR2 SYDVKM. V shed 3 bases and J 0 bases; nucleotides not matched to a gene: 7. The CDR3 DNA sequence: TGTGCCAGCAGTTTGGCCCGACTAGCGGGGCACTCCTACGAGCAGTACTTC. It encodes CASSLARLAGHSYEQYF.